The rows below give T cell receptor beta chains drawn from one sample of a study of shared clonotypes between healthy human individuals. The table came from immunoSEQ multiplex PCR; TCRdb's copy has only in-frame clones and leaves some out. Of about 2 million clones listed, roughly 94% are singletons. Input material: naive CD4+ T cells sorted from blood. Receptors were obtained from a man aged 18 to 29 in good health. Each CDR3 is given without its conserved first and last residue. Where a row states a size, it is once, few, many or the class of an expanded clone; other rows omit it.

j_gene: TRBJ2-5; v_gene: TRBV9; abundance: .; CDR3aa: ASSPGSLKETQY
j_gene: TRBJ2-5; v_gene: TRBV11-2; abundance: .; CDR3aa: ASGAAGPINQETQY
j_gene: TRBJ1-2; v_gene: TRBV30; abundance: .; CDR3aa: AWSVSGTSRRGYT
j_gene: TRBJ1-6; v_gene: TRBV9; abundance: .; CDR3aa: ASSTDPLNNSPLH
j_gene: TRBJ2-3; v_gene: TRBV5-6; abundance: .; CDR3aa: ASSPGQGIYTDTQY
j_gene: TRBJ2-3; v_gene: TRBV7-9; abundance: .; CDR3aa: ASSENQGSSTDTQY
j_gene: TRBJ1-1; v_gene: TRBV20-1; abundance: .; CDR3aa: SASPRFEAF
j_gene: TRBJ2-5; v_gene: TRBV19; abundance: .; CDR3aa: ASSGTGKETQY
j_gene: TRBJ1-5; v_gene: TRBV6-1; abundance: .; CDR3aa: ASSEDGPKQH
j_gene: TRBJ2-5; v_gene: TRBV6-5; abundance: .; CDR3aa: ASSRLAGKQETQY
j_gene: TRBJ2-1; v_gene: TRBV10-2; abundance: .; CDR3aa: ASTPEGTYNEQF
j_gene: TRBJ2-2; v_gene: TRBV27; abundance: .; CDR3aa: ASSFMPPVAGAGELF
j_gene: TRBJ2-5; v_gene: TRBV5-1; abundance: .; CDR3aa: ASSFEGGRETQY
j_gene: TRBJ1-2; v_gene: TRBV28; abundance: .; CDR3aa: ASSDSYRQGPNGYT
j_gene: TRBJ1-3; v_gene: TRBV10-3; abundance: .; CDR3aa: ATRDSISGNTIY
j_gene: TRBJ1-2; v_gene: TRBV18; abundance: many; CDR3aa: ASLGQNYGYT
j_gene: TRBJ2-7; v_gene: TRBV7-9; abundance: .; CDR3aa: ASSLGQGFYEQY